A single sample is the source of the 10 T cell receptor beta chains below, sequenced in a study of a mutant IDH1 vaccine in newly diagnosed glioma. Sample time point: week 23, last vaccination. In the vaccine, a single dose held 300 ug of the mutant IDH1 20-mer peptide, along with topical imiquimod. No antigen has been assigned to these receptors. Sequencing used immunoSEQ multiplex PCR; TCRdb keeps in-frame clones, though not all of them. This sample carries approximately 67,000 clones, over 75% of them seen once, and the ten largest clones take less than 15%. The specimen comprised PBMCs, sampled from a glioma patient whose treatment included an IDH1 peptide vaccine. These receptor sequences come from a man younger than 35 with glioma.

This chain joins TRBV7-2 and TRBJ2-1; TRBD2 aligns across 12 bases. The germline gives CDR1 SGHTA, CDR2 FQGNSA. CDR3 length: 19 amino acids. V shed 8 bases and J 6 bases; nucleotides not matched to a gene: 20. CDR3 protein: CASSLSGTSGFLIGNEQFF. The CDR3 nucleotides read TGTGCCAGCTCCCTGTCCGGGACTAGCGGGTTTTTGATTGGCAATGAGCAGTTCTTC. Complete variable domain (other parts from reference TRBV7-2 and TRBJ2-1): GAGVSQSPSNKVTEKGKDVELRCDPISGHTALYWYRQSLGQGLEFLIYFQGNSAPDKSGLPSDRFSAERTGGSVSTLTIQRTQQEDSAVYLCASSLSGTSGFLIGNEQFFGPGTRLTVL.

Only one count was recorded for this clone. The rearrangement links TRBV7-9 to TRBJ1-4; no firm D call. This CDR3 comprises 15 residues. The germline V gene encodes CDR1 SEHNR and CDR2 FQNEAQ (reference sequence). V lost 1 base and J lost 4, with 10 bases in between. DNA of the CDR3: TGTGCCAGCAGCTTAGAGGTAGCTTTTAATGAAAAACTGTTTTTT. It specifies CASSLEVAFNEKLFF.

CDR3: CASSQRTGGNEQYF. CDR3 sequence (DNA): TGCGCCAGCAGCCAAAGGACAGGGGGCAACGAGCAGTACTTC. The chain is built from TRBV4-3 and TRBJ2-7; 11 bases match TRBD1. Losses at the gene ends were 2 bases for V and 5 bases for J; bases not matched to a gene: 2. CDR3 length: 14 residues. CDR1 is LGHNA, CDR2 YSLEER, per germline.

This clone was picked up one time. V gene TRBV5-6 combines with J gene TRBJ1-2; TRBD1 matches 7 bases. V trimming: 5 bases; J trimming: 4 bases; junction bases outside the gene matches: 5. Germline values: CDR1 SGHDT, CDR2 YYEEEE. The CDR3 loop spans 13 amino acids. This CDR3 is CASRIGQAYGYTF. In nucleotides, the CDR3 is TGTGCCAGCAGAATAGGACAGGCCTATGGCTACACCTTC.

V and J are TRBV6-5 and TRBJ2-4; D is ambiguous. In germline, CDR1 is MNHEY, CDR2 SVGAGI. V lost 5 bases, J lost 0 bases, and 8 bases lay in between. The CDR3 has 14 residues. The CDR3 region is CASSLLLAKNIQYF. The DNA of the CDR3 is TGTGCCAGCAGTCTCCTTTTAGCCAAAAACATTCAGTACTTC.

This clone was observed a few times. The V call is TRBV6-5, the J call TRBJ1-1; no clear D gene. Germline V CDR1 and CDR2: MNHEY, SVGAGI. V was cut by 2 bases and J by 1 base, with 5 bases left in between. This CDR3 comprises 13 residues. The CDR3 DNA reads as TGTGCCAGCAGTTACGAGGGGAACACTGAAGCTTTCTTT. It translates to CASSYEGNTEAFF.

This clone was found once. The chain carries TRBV2 and TRBJ1-1; 9 bases are a match to TRBD1. After removal of 5 bases from V and 5 bases from J, the junction contained 9 bases not matched to a gene. CDR3 length: 15 amino acids. Germline V gives CDR1 SNHLY, CDR2 FYNNEI. CDR3 region: CASSPNGQGRTEAFF. CDR3 nucleotides: TGTGCCAGCAGTCCTAATGGACAGGGGCGAACTGAAGCTTTCTTT.

The V call is TRBV5-1, the J call TRBJ1-2, with D tentatively TRBD1 (6 bases). The CDR3 length is 14 residues. Trimming stripped 4 bases from V and 2 bases from J, with 12 bases between. The germline V gene has CDR1 SGHRS and CDR2 YFSETQ. The CDR3, as DNA: TGCGCCAGCAGCCTAGGGGACAAAAACTATGGCTACACCTTC. Its protein is CASSLGDKNYGYTF.

The V gene is TRBV15, the J gene TRBJ1-1; D gene unclear. There are 15 residues in the CDR3. The V end was cut by 1 base, the J end by 6 bases, with 15 bases between. The germline V gene encodes CDR1 LNHNV and CDR2 YYDKDF (reference sequence). CDR3 residues: CATSRVIKQRAEAFF. The CDR3 DNA reads TGTGCCACCAGCAGAGTGATTAAACAGCGGGCTGAAGCTTTCTTT.

The chain carries TRBV2 and TRBJ2-1, with TRBD1 matching 10 bases. The CDR3 is 17 residues long. Looked up from germline, CDR1 is SNHLY and CDR2 is FYNNEI. Unmatched junction bases numbered 14, after V lost 5 bases and J lost 7 bases. The CDR3 here is CASSNAGTGVTPNEQFF. The CDR3 DNA reads as TGTGCCAGCAGTAATGCCGGGACAGGGGTAACCCCTAATGAGCAGTTCTTC. The whole variable domain, remainder taken from reference TRBV2 and TRBJ2-1, is EPEVTQTPSHQVTQMGQEVILRCVPISNHLYFYWYRQILGQKVEFLVSFYNNEISEKSEIFDDQFSVERPDGSNFTLKIRSTKLEDSAMYFCASSNAGTGVTPNEQFFGPGTRLTVL.